A selection of T cell receptor beta chains follows, all from one sample in a study of early T cells in non-severe SARS-CoV-2 infection. One entry per CDR3 protein results from TCRdb running MiXCR on the 5' RACE reads. This repertoire shows approximately 67,000 distinct CDR3 sequences, roughly 9% found once; its top ten account for roughly 3%. Sequencing used whole blood. Receptor source: an adult who was a healthcare worker with PCR-confirmed SARS-CoV-2 infection or an uninfected control (not recorded which). Each CDR3 is given with its conserved first and last residue. Fields, in order: J gene, V gene, CDR3 length, clone size, CDR3 protein. Clone size is not always given. Where it is, it says once, few, many or a class for expanded clones.

J gene: TRBJ2-7
V gene: TRBV30
CDR3 length: 13
clone size: many
CDR3 protein: CAWSPPGRDEQYF

J gene: TRBJ2-7
V gene: TRBV6-2/TRBV6-3
CDR3 length: 15
clone size: many
CDR3 protein: CASSPPGQGFYEQYF

J gene: TRBJ1-5
V gene: TRBV2
CDR3 length: 13
clone size: .
CDR3 protein: CASSEGGDQPQHF

J gene: TRBJ2-1
V gene: TRBV29-1
CDR3 length: 14
clone size: few
CDR3 protein: CSVDGGPGPNEQFF

J gene: TRBJ2-7
V gene: TRBV28
CDR3 length: 12
clone size: many
CDR3 protein: CASSFSSYEQYF

J gene: TRBJ2-3
V gene: TRBV11-3
CDR3 length: 14
clone size: many
CDR3 protein: CASSDGRSTDTQYF

J gene: TRBJ2-3
V gene: TRBV15
CDR3 length: 15
clone size: many
CDR3 protein: CATSRDSGGADTQYF

J gene: TRBJ2-1
V gene: TRBV7-6
CDR3 length: 15
clone size: many
CDR3 protein: CASSLGTSVNVEQFF

J gene: TRBJ1-6
V gene: TRBV20-1
CDR3 length: 12
clone size: .
CDR3 protein: CSAQRGFAPLHF

J gene: TRBJ1-1
V gene: TRBV4-1
CDR3 length: 15
clone size: few
CDR3 protein: CASSQPLGGYYEAFF

J gene: TRBJ2-7
V gene: TRBV7-3
CDR3 length: 15
clone size: many
CDR3 protein: CASSLNPGSTYEQYF

J gene: TRBJ2-3
V gene: TRBV27
CDR3 length: 13
clone size: few
CDR3 protein: CASSAGLRNTQYF

J gene: TRBJ2-1
V gene: TRBV7-6
CDR3 length: 16
clone size: .
CDR3 protein: CASSSDRTVDYNEQFF

J gene: TRBJ2-5
V gene: TRBV7-2
CDR3 length: 16
clone size: few
CDR3 protein: CASSLSASGMGKTQYF

J gene: TRBJ1-1
V gene: TRBV7-2
CDR3 length: 15
clone size: few
CDR3 protein: CASSLGGFMNTEAFF

J gene: TRBJ2-3
V gene: TRBV12-3/TRBV12-4
CDR3 length: 14
clone size: .
CDR3 protein: CASSLQTSGDTQYF

J gene: TRBJ1-1
V gene: TRBV6-6
CDR3 length: 20
clone size: few
CDR3 protein: CASSYSTLHGRGPGDTEAFF

J gene: TRBJ1-1
V gene: TRBV30
CDR3 length: 13
clone size: few
CDR3 protein: CAWSAGRATEAFF

J gene: TRBJ1-5
V gene: TRBV2
CDR3 length: 14
clone size: few
CDR3 protein: CASGGTGLNQPQHF

J gene: TRBJ2-3
V gene: TRBV28
CDR3 length: 13
clone size: many
CDR3 protein: CASSLAFTDTQYF

J gene: TRBJ2-3
V gene: TRBV6-1
CDR3 length: 15
clone size: medium-sized
CDR3 protein: CASSEGVRGSDTQYF

J gene: TRBJ2-1
V gene: TRBV10-3
CDR3 length: 12
clone size: few
CDR3 protein: CAISELVHEQFF

J gene: TRBJ1-6
V gene: TRBV18
CDR3 length: 15
clone size: few
CDR3 protein: CASSPVGWNNSPLHF

J gene: TRBJ2-5
V gene: TRBV7-8
CDR3 length: 14
clone size: .
CDR3 protein: CASSFPSGQETQYF

J gene: TRBJ2-3
V gene: TRBV7-3
CDR3 length: 16
clone size: many
CDR3 protein: CASSFPGGRELDTQYF

J gene: TRBJ2-3
V gene: TRBV5-1
CDR3 length: 16
clone size: few
CDR3 protein: CASSLLPSGRGDTQYF

J gene: TRBJ1-3
V gene: TRBV5-5
CDR3 length: 15
clone size: many
CDR3 protein: CASSLVGTSGNTIYF

J gene: TRBJ1-5
V gene: TRBV11-2
CDR3 length: 14
clone size: .
CDR3 protein: CASSRDRANQPQHF

J gene: TRBJ2-2
V gene: TRBV12-3/TRBV12-4
CDR3 length: 17
clone size: many
CDR3 protein: CASSPVSLAESTGELFF

J gene: TRBJ1-5
V gene: TRBV28
CDR3 length: 15
clone size: .
CDR3 protein: CASSLRGRGNQPQHF

J gene: TRBJ2-7
V gene: TRBV21-1
CDR3 length: 15
clone size: few
CDR3 protein: CASSSPGQGPYEQYF

J gene: TRBJ2-4
V gene: TRBV3-1
CDR3 length: 19
clone size: few
CDR3 protein: CASSQEPGQGLFAKNIQYF

J gene: TRBJ1-6
V gene: TRBV6-6
CDR3 length: 17
clone size: .
CDR3 protein: CASSYVRGMLENSPLHF

J gene: TRBJ2-1
V gene: TRBV5-1
CDR3 length: 15
clone size: few
CDR3 protein: CASSRPSGRGNEQFF

J gene: TRBJ2-3
V gene: TRBV30
CDR3 length: 14
clone size: few
CDR3 protein: CAWSPLAGGDTQYF

J gene: TRBJ1-1
V gene: TRBV27
CDR3 length: 13
clone size: many
CDR3 protein: CASSLFGRTEAFF

J gene: TRBJ2-4
V gene: TRBV11-2
CDR3 length: 16
clone size: once
CDR3 protein: CASSTPRWAPGNIQYF

J gene: TRBJ1-1
V gene: TRBV7-3
CDR3 length: 14
clone size: few
CDR3 protein: CASSAQTGGTEAFF

J gene: TRBJ2-3
V gene: TRBV27
CDR3 length: 15
clone size: many
CDR3 protein: CASSRGRTTEDTQYF

J gene: TRBJ2-7
V gene: TRBV7-2
CDR3 length: 15
clone size: few
CDR3 protein: CASSSLGREMGEQYF

J gene: TRBJ2-1
V gene: TRBV7-2
CDR3 length: 13
clone size: few
CDR3 protein: CASSLTLQGGQFF

J gene: TRBJ1-2
V gene: TRBV27
CDR3 length: 15
clone size: .
CDR3 protein: CASSLFGGRAYGYTF

J gene: TRBJ2-5
V gene: TRBV20-1
CDR3 length: 14
clone size: .
CDR3 protein: CSARLSGGQETQYF